This passage covers 24 T cell receptor beta chains from one sample sequenced in a study of T cells in Graves' hyperthyroidism and ophthalmopathy. RNA transcripts were the template for amplifying TCR beta CDR3 regions. Using the HTBI primer set, a first-round RT-PCR was run on the TCR CDR3. TCRdb processed the multiplex PCR reads anew with MiXCR; each CDR3 protein has one entry. This table holds over 250,000 distinct CDR3 sequences, less than 30% found once. Sequencing input: blood. The receptors were gathered from a man aged 35 to 55 with Graves' hyperthyroidism that later progressed to Graves' ophthalmopathy.

On this clonotype: A read error may account for a junction end that differs from germline. V gene TRBV28 combines with J gene TRBJ1-5; a weak D match, TRBD1 (5 bases). Germline CDR1 and CDR2: MDHEN and SYDVKM. This CDR3 spans 13 amino acids. CDR3 in amino acids: CATSLGVDQPQHF. CDR3 DNA: TGTGCCACCAGTCTAGGGGTTGATCAGCCCCAGCATTTT.

This clonotype was observed a few times. The chain joins TRBV28 to TRBJ1-2; 12 bases line up with TRBD1. The V gene end was trimmed by 6 bases and the J gene end by 8 bases; junction bases not matched to a gene: 7. The CDR3 runs 14 residues. The germline gives CDR1 MDHEN, CDR2 SYDVKM. The CDR3 DNA reads as TGTGCCAGCAGAGGGACAGGGGGCAGATCGGGCTACACCTTC. Protein: CASRGTGGRSGYTF.

This clonotype was recorded many times. The rearrangement uses TRBV29-1 and TRBJ2-3, with TRBD2 matching over 8 bases. The CDR3 is 14 residues long. Germline trimming cut 4 bases from V and 3 bases from J; bases unmatched to any gene: 6. Germline-derived CDR1 and CDR2 are SQVTM and ANQGSEA. This chain's CDR3 is CSVGGTSGTDTQYF. CDR3 in DNA: TGCAGCGTTGGGGGGACTAGTGGGACAGATACGCAGTATTTT.

This clonotype has at least ten counts. A single base separates this from a much larger clone, so it may be a read error. CDR3: CASSSGEYEQHF. The CDR3 bases are TGTGCCAGCAGCTCCGGAGAGTACGAGCAGCACTTC. The chain is built from TRBV11-2 and TRBJ2-7; the D is unclear. Germline V lookup: CDR1 SGHAT, CDR2 FQNNGV. The CDR3 spans 12 residues.

This clonotype was seen many times. This chain uses TRBV12-3 or TRBV12-4 with TRBJ1-1; D may be TRBD1 (5 bases). Trimming pared 6 bases from V and 4 bases from J, leaving 15 bases between. The CDR3 runs to 14 residues. In DNA, the CDR3 is TGTGCCAGCAGGACGGGACGCCGGATCACTGAAGCTTTCTTT. This gives the protein CASRTGRRITEAFF.

This clonotype was recorded at least ten times. V gene TRBV20-1 combines with J gene TRBJ2-7, with 7 positions matching TRBD1. J gave up 1 base and V 0 bases, and 9 bases lay outside the gene matches. This CDR3 region has 16 residues. Germline assignment: CDR1 DFQATT and CDR2 SNEGSKA (reference sequence). CDR3 DNA sequence: TGCAGTGCTAGAGAGCGACAGGGAGAGCGTTCCTACGAGCAGTACTTC. Amino acids: CSARERQGERSYEQYF.

The chain links TRBV6-1 to TRBJ1-1, with D maybe TRBD1 (6 bases). Germline V CDR1 and CDR2: MNHNS, SASEGT. This CDR3 spans 14 amino acids. Deletions cut 4 bases from V and 7 bases from J, with 16 bases between. CDR3 sequence (DNA): TGTGCCAGCAGTGCGGGGGCACTGGGGGGTGAAGCTTTCTTT. Amino acids: CASSAGALGGEAFF.

This clonotype came up many times. The V and J genes are TRBV27 and TRBJ2-4; D gene ambiguous. Germline loops: CDR1 MNHEY, CDR2 SMNVEV (reference sequence). This CDR3 comprises 16 residues. V was shortened by 6 bases and J by 3 bases, with 18 bases between the two germline ends. This chain's CDR3 is CASRVRSFDGKNIQYF. The CDR3 region has the DNA TGTGCCAGCAGGGTGCGTTCTTTTGATGGCAAAAACATTCAGTACTTC.

In this sample, this clonotype turned up many times. The CDR3 coding sequence is TGTGCCAGCAGTTACTCGACTAGCGGGTCCTACGAGCAGTACTTC. Translating gives CASSYSTSGSYEQYF. V usage is TRBV6-2 or TRBV6-3 and J usage is TRBJ2-7; 10 bases map to TRBD2. Trimming at V came to 0 bases and at J to 1 base, leaving 0 bases not matched to a gene. Germline V CDR1 and CDR2: MNHEY, SVGEGT. The CDR3 totals 15 residues.

The rearrangement joins TRBV27 to TRBJ2-7; 7 positions match TRBD1. This CDR3 contains 19 residues. J gave up 2 bases and V 4 bases, and 20 bases lay outside the gene matches. The germline V gene has CDR1 MNHEY and CDR2 SMNVEV (reference sequence). The CDR3 DNA follows: TGTGCCAGCAGTTCCCAGACAGGGCCCAGGGTAGAGGATGCCTACGAGCAGTACTTC. It codes for CASSSQTGPRVEDAYEQYF.

This rearrangement joins TRBV2 to TRBJ2-7; D not resolved. The V gene lost 7 bases and the J gene lost 6 bases, with 16 bases spanning the gap. The germline V gene encodes CDR1 SNHLY and CDR2 FYNNEI. The CDR3 consists of 13 residues. The CDR3 reads CASNVVRRGEQYF. The DNA of the CDR3 is TGTGCCAGCAACGTTGTTCGGAGAGGCGAGCAGTACTTC.

This clonotype was seen ten or more times. The V gene is TRBV4-1, the J gene TRBJ2-2; 8 nucleotides line up with TRBD2. CDR1 is MGHRA and CDR2 is YSYEKL in the germline V gene. This CDR3 is 17 amino acids long. Trimming took 4 bases from V and 1 from J; bases not matched to a gene: 8. This CDR3 reads CASSLPSSGWNTGELFF. The CDR3, as DNA: TGCGCCAGCAGCCTGCCCTCTAGCGGGTGGAACACCGGGGAGCTGTTTTTT.

Ten or more counts support this clonotype. This sequence joins TRBV18 and TRBJ1-2; no clear D gene. CDR1 KGHSH and CDR2 LQKENI come from the germline V gene. Between the trimmed V and J ends, which lost 2 bases and 8 bases, there was a span of 12 bases. The CDR3 covers 13 residues. The CDR3 DNA reads as TGTGCCAGCTCACCATCCGACACTCGAGGCTACACCTTC. Amino acid sequence: CASSPSDTRGYTF.

The rearrangement joins TRBV12-3 or TRBV12-4 to TRBJ1-5, with a weak D call TRBD1 (6 bases). Deletions cut 1 base from V and 11 bases from J, with 18 bases between. CDR3 size: 15 residues. CDR3 amino acids: CASSLEGGRGATQHF. In DNA form, the CDR3 reads TGTGCCAGCAGTTTAGAGGGGGGCAGGGGTGCGACCCAGCATTTT.

At least ten counts were recorded for this clonotype. The rearrangement joins TRBV15 to TRBJ2-7; 12 nucleotides agree with TRBD2. This CDR3 contains 15 residues. The trim removed 3 bases at V and 3 bases at J, leaving 3 bases unmatched. Germline V gives CDR1 LNHNV, CDR2 YYDKDF (reference sequence). CDR3 sequence reads: CATSRGLAGDYEQYF. The CDR3 DNA reads TGTGCCACCAGCAGGGGACTAGCGGGTGACTACGAGCAGTACTTC. Full variable domain (rest looked up from reference TRBV15 and TRBJ2-7): DAMVIQNPRYQVTQFGKPVTLSCSQTLNHNVMYWYQQKSSQAPKLLFHYYDKDFNNEADTPDNFQSRRPNTSFCFLDIRSPGLGDTAMYLCATSRGLAGDYEQYFGPGTRLTVT.

In its sample, this clonotype was seen many times. The genes are TRBV7-9 and TRBJ2-2, with D unresolved. Per the germline V gene, CDR1 is SEHNR and CDR2 is FQNEAQ (reference sequence). This CDR3 is 15 amino acids long. Between the trimmed V and J ends, which lost 3 bases and 1 base, there was a span of 9 bases. The CDR3 DNA sequence: TGTGCCAGCAGCTTTAGGCAGCTGAACACCGGGGAGCTGTTTTTT. It codes for CASSFRQLNTGELFF.

Many counts were recorded for this clonotype. This may stem from a read error, because a much larger clone lies one nucleotide away. This chain uses TRBV12-3 or TRBV12-4 with TRBJ2-2, with 7 bases aligning to TRBD2. The CDR3 sequence is 17 residues long. V gave up 4 bases and J gave up 4 bases; unmatched junction bases: 12. The CDR3 sequence is CASSSGGSPYVTGELFF. The CDR3 region has the DNA TGTGCCAGCAGTTCCGGGGGGTCGCCTTACGTCACCGGGGAGCTGTTTTTT.

At least ten counts were recorded for this clonotype. This chain links TRBV12-3 or TRBV12-4 with TRBJ1-2, with D maybe TRBD1 (5 bases). The CDR3 length is 13 residues. Trimming took off 7 bases at V and 3 bases at J, with 12 bases between the two ends. CDR3 sequence: CASKWGDDYGYTF. In DNA form, the CDR3 reads TGTGCCAGCAAATGGGGGGACGACTATGGCTACACCTTC.

Ten or more counts support this clonotype. This chain links TRBV6-2 or TRBV6-3 with TRBJ2-2; weak D call: TRBD1 (6 bases). Germline-derived CDR1 and CDR2 are MNHEY and SVGEGT. There are 16 residues in the CDR3. V lost 2 bases, J lost 6 bases, and 16 bases lay in between. CDR3 residues: CASSYPGTMVAGELFF. CDR3 in DNA: TGTGCCAGCAGTTACCCCGGGACAATGGTTGCCGGGGAGCTGTTTTTT.

This clonotype was seen repeatedly, ten times or more. This chain joins TRBV20-1 and TRBJ2-5; D possibly corresponds to TRBD2 (5 bases). Germline assignment: CDR1 DFQATT and CDR2 SNEGSKA (reference sequence). V lost 6 bases to trimming and J lost 1 base, with 15 bases between them. The CDR3 is made up of 14 amino acids. The CDR3 region is CSARRPRGQETQYF. The CDR3 nucleotides read TGCAGTGCCAGGCGCCCCCGGGGCCAAGAGACCCAGTACTTC.

This clonotype was picked up many times. A single base separates this from a much larger clone, so it may be a read error. This chain joins TRBV7-3 and TRBJ1-1; the D gene is possibly TRBD1 (5 bases). The CDR3 spans 14 residues. V lost 5 bases and J 1 base, leaving 11 bases between the germline ends. Germline V lookup: CDR1 SGHTA, CDR2 FQGTGA. The CDR3 sequence is CASSPGRGNTEAFF. DNA for the CDR3: TGTGCCAGCAGCCCGGGACGGGGGAACACTGAAGCTTTCTTT.

This clonotype has a count of ten or more. CDR3 coding DNA: TGTGCCAGCAGTAATATCAGGGGGCAAGAGACCCAGTACTTC. This translates into CASSNIRGQETQYF. The gene calls are TRBV6-5 and TRBJ2-5; 7 bases align to TRBD1. The CDR3 loop spans 14 amino acids. Germline V gene lookup returns CDR1 MNHEY and CDR2 SVGAGI. J lost 2 bases, V lost 5 bases, and 5 bases had no gene match.

In this sample, this clonotype turned up many times. The V call is TRBV10-3, the J call TRBJ1-2, with 9 bases aligning to TRBD1. The germline V gene has CDR1 ENHRY and CDR2 SYGVKD. CDR3 size: 15 residues. The V gene end was trimmed by 10 bases and the J gene end by 6 bases; junction bases not matched to a gene: 15. The CDR3 nucleotides are TGTGCCACCCGGGGACAGGGCGGTAGTTTTAATGGCTACACCTTC. It encodes CATRGQGGSFNGYTF.

This clonotype has at least ten counts. This chain links TRBV5-1 with TRBJ2-7, with D perhaps given as TRBD1 or TRBD2 (5 bases each). CDR3 length: 14 residues. Germline V gene data show CDR1 as SGHRS and CDR2 as YFSETQ. Trimming stripped 0 bases from V and 2 bases from J, with 9 bases between. The CDR3 loop is CASSLDRGPYEQYF. The DNA for the CDR3 is TGCGCCAGCAGCTTGGATCGGGGCCCCTACGAGCAGTACTTC.